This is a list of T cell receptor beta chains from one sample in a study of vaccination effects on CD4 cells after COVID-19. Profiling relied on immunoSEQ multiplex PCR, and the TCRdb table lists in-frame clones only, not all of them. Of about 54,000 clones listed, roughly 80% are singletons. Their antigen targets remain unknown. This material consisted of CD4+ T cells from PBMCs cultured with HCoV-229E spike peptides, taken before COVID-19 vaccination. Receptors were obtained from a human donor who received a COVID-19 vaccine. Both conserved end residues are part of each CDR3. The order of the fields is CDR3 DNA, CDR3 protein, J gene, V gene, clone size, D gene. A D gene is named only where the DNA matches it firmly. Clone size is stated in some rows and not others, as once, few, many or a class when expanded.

cdr3_nt: TGTGCCAGCAGCAACCGGGACAGAACTGGCTACACCTTC
cdr3_aa: CASSNRDRTGYTF
j_call: TRBJ1-2
v_call: TRBV21-1
clone_size: .
d_call: .

cdr3_nt: TGTGCCAGCAGCTACCTGAAAAGAGGGGAGCAGTTCTTC
cdr3_aa: CASSYLKRGEQFF
j_call: TRBJ2-1
v_call: TRBV7-2
clone_size: .
d_call: .

cdr3_nt: TGTGCCAGCAGCCACAGACCGGTGAACACTGAAGCTTTCTTT
cdr3_aa: CASSHRPVNTEAFF
j_call: TRBJ1-1
v_call: TRBV5-6
clone_size: .
d_call: .

cdr3_nt: TGTGCCAGCCCGAGGGGGTCGCTTGTGGAGCCCCAGCATTTT
cdr3_aa: CASPRGSLVEPQHF
j_call: TRBJ1-5
v_call: TRBV21-1
clone_size: few
d_call: .

cdr3_nt: TGTGCCAGCAGCTTTCGAGCGGGGGGCCTCCAAGAGACCCAGTACTTC
cdr3_aa: CASSFRAGGLQETQYF
j_call: TRBJ2-5
v_call: TRBV7-9
clone_size: .
d_call: TRBD2

cdr3_nt: TGTGCCAGCAGACACGAAGGGACTAGCCTAGGCAATGAGCAGTTCTTC
cdr3_aa: CASRHEGTSLGNEQFF
j_call: TRBJ2-1
v_call: TRBV6-6
clone_size: .
d_call: TRBD2

cdr3_nt: TGTGCCTGGAGCCACGGGGACATAGTGTCGAACTATGGCTACACCTTC
cdr3_aa: CAWSHGDIVSNYGYTF
j_call: TRBJ1-2
v_call: TRBV30
clone_size: .
d_call: .

cdr3_nt: TGCGCCAGCAGCCAGACTATGGTCAATTCACCCCTCCACTTT
cdr3_aa: CASSQTMVNSPLHF
j_call: TRBJ1-6
v_call: TRBV5-1
clone_size: .
d_call: .

cdr3_nt: TGTGCCAGTAGTACAATGGGACAGGGGGAACAAAACATTCAGTACTTC
cdr3_aa: CASSTMGQGEQNIQYF
j_call: TRBJ2-4
v_call: TRBV19
clone_size: .
d_call: TRBD1

cdr3_nt: TGTGCCAGCAGTTACGGGGACACTGGCTACACCTTC
cdr3_aa: CASSYGDTGYTF
j_call: TRBJ1-2
v_call: TRBV6-5
clone_size: .
d_call: .

cdr3_nt: TGCGCCAGCAGCTTGCTTTCCCCCGACAGGGGGCGGACTGAAGCTTTCTTT
cdr3_aa: CASSLLSPDRGRTEAFF
j_call: TRBJ1-1
v_call: TRBV5-1
clone_size: .
d_call: TRBD1

cdr3_nt: TGCGCCAGCAGCTTGGCCCTGGATTCTACCTATGGCTACACCTTC
cdr3_aa: CASSLALDSTYGYTF
j_call: TRBJ1-2
v_call: TRBV5-1
clone_size: .
d_call: .

cdr3_nt: TGTGCCAGCAGTGCCTACCGGGACGTACAAGAGACCCAGTACTTC
cdr3_aa: CASSAYRDVQETQYF
j_call: TRBJ2-5
v_call: TRBV25-1
clone_size: .
d_call: .

cdr3_nt: TGCGCCAGCAGCTTGGATAGCACAGATACGCAGTATTTT
cdr3_aa: CASSLDSTDTQYF
j_call: TRBJ2-3
v_call: TRBV5-1
clone_size: few
d_call: .

cdr3_nt: TGTGCCAGCAGCCGCGACAGGGGGGAAGAGACCCAGTACTTC
cdr3_aa: CASSRDRGEETQYF
j_call: TRBJ2-5
v_call: TRBV7-9
clone_size: once
d_call: TRBD1

cdr3_nt: TGTGCCAGCAGCTTGACCGGGCTTACTGGAAACACCATATATTTT
cdr3_aa: CASSLTGLTGNTIYF
j_call: TRBJ1-3
v_call: TRBV5-5
clone_size: .
d_call: .

cdr3_nt: TGCAGCGTGCGTGGACGCTCTAGCACAGATACGCAGTATTTT
cdr3_aa: CSVRGRSSTDTQYF
j_call: TRBJ2-3
v_call: TRBV29-1
clone_size: .
d_call: .

cdr3_nt: TGTGCCAGCAGCTTATACCGGACAGCCGATGGGTATGGCTACACCTTC
cdr3_aa: CASSLYRTADGYGYTF
j_call: TRBJ1-2
v_call: TRBV7-2
clone_size: .
d_call: .

cdr3_nt: TGTGCCAGCAGCCGCGGGCCTGGTGGCTACACCTTC
cdr3_aa: CASSRGPGGYTF
j_call: TRBJ1-2
v_call: TRBV12-3/TRBV12-4
clone_size: .
d_call: .

cdr3_nt: TGTGCCAGCAGCGCGGGGACTAGCGGGGGCCTACAAGAGACCCAGTACTTC
cdr3_aa: CASSAGTSGGLQETQYF
j_call: TRBJ2-5
v_call: TRBV9
clone_size: .
d_call: TRBD2

cdr3_nt: TGCGCCAGCAGCTTCCGACCCGACACCGGGGAGCTGTTTTTT
cdr3_aa: CASSFRPDTGELFF
j_call: TRBJ2-2
v_call: TRBV4-3
clone_size: once
d_call: .

cdr3_nt: TGTGCCAGCAGTGGCGCCACAGGGGTCCAGCCCCAGCATTTT
cdr3_aa: CASSGATGVQPQHF
j_call: TRBJ1-5
v_call: TRBV25-1
clone_size: .
d_call: TRBD1

cdr3_nt: TGTGCTAGTGGGATCGGACTAGCGGGGACCTCAGATACGCAGTATTTT
cdr3_aa: CASGIGLAGTSDTQYF
j_call: TRBJ2-3
v_call: TRBV12-5
clone_size: .
d_call: TRBD2

cdr3_nt: TGTGCCAGCTCCGCCACAGGGGATAGCAATCAGCCCCAGCATTTT
cdr3_aa: CASSATGDSNQPQHF
j_call: TRBJ1-5
v_call: TRBV18
clone_size: few
d_call: TRBD1

cdr3_nt: TGTGCCAGCAGCTATGGACGGACGAATCAGCCCCAGCATTTT
cdr3_aa: CASSYGRTNQPQHF
j_call: TRBJ1-5
v_call: TRBV27
clone_size: .
d_call: .

cdr3_nt: TGCAGCGTTGTAGGGGCAGGGGGTTGGAATGAGCAGTTCTTC
cdr3_aa: CSVVGAGGWNEQFF
j_call: TRBJ2-1
v_call: TRBV29-1
clone_size: .
d_call: TRBD1

cdr3_nt: TGTGCCAGTAGTGAAGCCGGGACAGGGATCACCCGGTATGAAAAACTGTTTTTT
cdr3_aa: CASSEAGTGITRYEKLFF
j_call: TRBJ1-4
v_call: TRBV19
clone_size: .
d_call: TRBD1

cdr3_nt: TGTGCCAGCCAAGATCGGGGGGTCGCGAACACTGAAGCTTTCTTT
cdr3_aa: CASQDRGVANTEAFF
j_call: TRBJ1-1
v_call: TRBV19
clone_size: .
d_call: .

cdr3_nt: TGTGCCAGTAGTATAGACGGGGGGAGGACTGAAGCTTTCTTT
cdr3_aa: CASSIDGGRTEAFF
j_call: TRBJ1-1
v_call: TRBV19
clone_size: few
d_call: .

cdr3_nt: TGTGCCAGCGCGACAGGTTCGGGTGAGCAGTTCTTC
cdr3_aa: CASATGSGEQFF
j_call: TRBJ2-1
v_call: TRBV2
clone_size: once
d_call: .

cdr3_nt: TGTGCCAGCAGCCGAAAGAGCCGGGACAGCCTGAACACTGAAGCTTTCTTT
cdr3_aa: CASSRKSRDSLNTEAFF
j_call: TRBJ1-1
v_call: TRBV5-8
clone_size: .
d_call: TRBD1

cdr3_nt: TGTGCCAGCAGTGAACAGGGCGCTTCCTACAATGAGCAGTTCTTC
cdr3_aa: CASSEQGASYNEQFF
j_call: TRBJ2-1
v_call: TRBV2
clone_size: .
d_call: .

cdr3_nt: TGTGCCAGCAGCTTAAGTAGGGACACCGGGGAGCTGTTTTTT
cdr3_aa: CASSLSRDTGELFF
j_call: TRBJ2-2
v_call: TRBV7-3
clone_size: .
d_call: .

cdr3_nt: TGTGCCAGCAGCTTCGGGAACAGGAACACTGAAGCTTTCTTT
cdr3_aa: CASSFGNRNTEAFF
j_call: TRBJ1-1
v_call: TRBV7-9
clone_size: .
d_call: .

cdr3_nt: TGCGCCAGCAGCTTTGGGGGAGGAGGGACTGAAGCTTTCTTT
cdr3_aa: CASSFGGGGTEAFF
j_call: TRBJ1-1
v_call: TRBV5-1
clone_size: .
d_call: .

cdr3_nt: TGCGCCAGCAGTTCCGGGCCGACAGTAACACAAGAGACCCAGTACTTC
cdr3_aa: CASSSGPTVTQETQYF
j_call: TRBJ2-5
v_call: TRBV5-1
clone_size: .
d_call: .

cdr3_nt: TGCAGTGCTAGTGTAGGGGGGACCTCCCAAGAGACCCAGTACTTC
cdr3_aa: CSASVGGTSQETQYF
j_call: TRBJ2-5
v_call: TRBV20-1
clone_size: .
d_call: .

cdr3_nt: TGCGCCAGCAGCCGAAAGACATTGACGAACACCGGGGAGCTGTTTTTT
cdr3_aa: CASSRKTLTNTGELFF
j_call: TRBJ2-2
v_call: TRBV4-3
clone_size: once
d_call: .

cdr3_nt: TGTGCCAGCAGTACCCTGGGGGGCCTGAACACTGAAGCTTTCTTT
cdr3_aa: CASSTLGGLNTEAFF
j_call: TRBJ1-1
v_call: TRBV6-2/TRBV6-3
clone_size: .
d_call: .

cdr3_nt: TGTGCCAGCAGCTTGTACGGGACTCCACGCTCTGGGGCCAACGTCCTGACTTTC
cdr3_aa: CASSLYGTPRSGANVLTF
j_call: TRBJ2-6
v_call: TRBV7-9
clone_size: .
d_call: .

cdr3_nt: TGTGCCAGCAGCCCAACAGGAACAACTAATGAAAAACTGTTTTTT
cdr3_aa: CASSPTGTTNEKLFF
j_call: TRBJ1-4
v_call: TRBV7-2
clone_size: once
d_call: .